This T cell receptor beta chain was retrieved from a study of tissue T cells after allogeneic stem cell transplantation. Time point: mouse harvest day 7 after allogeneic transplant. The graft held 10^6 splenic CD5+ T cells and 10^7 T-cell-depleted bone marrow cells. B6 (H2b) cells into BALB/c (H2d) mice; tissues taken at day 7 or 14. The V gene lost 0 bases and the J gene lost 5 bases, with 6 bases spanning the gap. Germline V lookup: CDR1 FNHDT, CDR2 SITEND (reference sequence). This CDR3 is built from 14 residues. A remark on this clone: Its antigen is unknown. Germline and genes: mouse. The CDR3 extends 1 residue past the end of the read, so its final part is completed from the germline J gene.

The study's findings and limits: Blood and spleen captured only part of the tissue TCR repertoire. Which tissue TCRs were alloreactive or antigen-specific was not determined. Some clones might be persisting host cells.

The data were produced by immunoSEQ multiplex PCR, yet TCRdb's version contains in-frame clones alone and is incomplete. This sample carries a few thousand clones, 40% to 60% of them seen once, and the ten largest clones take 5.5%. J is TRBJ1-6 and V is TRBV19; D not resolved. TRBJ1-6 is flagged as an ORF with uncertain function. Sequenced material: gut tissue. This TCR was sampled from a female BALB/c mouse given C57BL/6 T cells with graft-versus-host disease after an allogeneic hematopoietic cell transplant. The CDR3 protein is CASSIDKNNSPLYF. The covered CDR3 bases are TGTGCCAGCAGTATAGACAAGAATAATTCGCCCCTCTAC.